This T cell receptor (beta chain) was observed in a study of T cells after posttransplantation cyclophosphamide. Findings of the study overall: Blood and skin or GI T cell repertoires showed limited TRB overlap. After PTCy, TRB diversity resembled that of CNI/methotrexate controls.

Germline CDR1 MNHEY, CDR2 SVGEGT. The CDR3 runs 14 residues. V was cut by 0 bases and J by 4 bases, with 7 bases left in between. Libraries were prepared by immunoSEQ multiplex PCR; TCRdb keeps only in-frame clonotypes and omits some of them. The sample lists some 31,000 clones, none appearing once, the ten largest making up around 5%. Worth noting for this clone: Its antigen remains unknown.

The chain has TRBV6-2 or TRBV6-3 and TRBJ2-4; the D gene is possibly TRBD1 (5 bases). This clonotype was obtained from a young woman in good health and a related stem cell transplant donor. The specimen was PBMCs. The CDR3 coding sequence is TGTGCCAGCAGTTACTCCGCAGGGAAAAACATTCAGTACTTC. This codes for CASSYSAGKNIQYF.